This paragraph covers one T cell receptor beta chain sequence. This specimen comes from a study of blood T cells in healthy people across ages. This CDR3 has 12 residues. After removal of 3 bases from V and 10 bases from J, the junction contained 6 bases not matched to a gene. In germline, CDR1 is MDHEN, CDR2 SYDVKM. Combining a sample-barcoded 5' primer with a J-beta primer mix, a second PCR ran for roughly 6 to 12 cycles. One entry per CDR3 protein, called by TCRdb with MiXCR from the 5' RACE reads. The data contain about 1.8 million distinct CDR3 sequences, 49% of them singletons. The authors isolated at least 6 million PBMCs per sample.

The chain recombines TRBV28 with TRBJ2-7; TRBD2 aligns across 7 bases. The sequencing sample was made of blood. The sequence came from a middle-aged woman in good health. The CDR3 region has the DNA TGTGCCAGCAGTTTTCTGGCGGGAGCACAGTACTTC. Residues: CASSFLAGAQYF.